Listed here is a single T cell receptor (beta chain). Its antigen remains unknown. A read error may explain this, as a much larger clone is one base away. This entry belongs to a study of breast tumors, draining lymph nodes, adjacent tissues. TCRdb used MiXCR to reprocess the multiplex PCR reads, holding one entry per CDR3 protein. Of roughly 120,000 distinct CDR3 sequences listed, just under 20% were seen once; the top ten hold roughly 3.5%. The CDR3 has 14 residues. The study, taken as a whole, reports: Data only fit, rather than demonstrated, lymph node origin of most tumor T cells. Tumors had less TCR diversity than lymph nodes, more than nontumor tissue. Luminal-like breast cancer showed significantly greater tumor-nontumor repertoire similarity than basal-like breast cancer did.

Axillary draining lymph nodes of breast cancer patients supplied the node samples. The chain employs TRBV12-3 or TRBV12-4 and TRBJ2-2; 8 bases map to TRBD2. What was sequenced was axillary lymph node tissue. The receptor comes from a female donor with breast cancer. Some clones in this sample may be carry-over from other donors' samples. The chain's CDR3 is CASSFTSGTGVLFF. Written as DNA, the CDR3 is TGTGCCAGCAGTTTTACTAGCGGTACCGGGGTGCTGTTTTTT.